Given below is one T cell receptor beta chain in context. Its cognate antigen is unknown. The record originates from a study of T cell repertoires in cytomegalovirus infection. Study results and limitations: The study found HLA-C-restricted CMV-specific TCR beta clonotypes dominating the ex vivo response.

Via MiXCR, TCRdb re-called the reads, giving one row per CDR3 protein. Among more than 250,000 distinct CDR3 sequences, approximately 15% were seen once, and the ten largest hold 8.5% to 9%. Germline CDR1 SEHNR, CDR2 FQNEAQ (reference sequence). This CDR3 comprises 16 residues. Trimming took 3 bases from V and 0 from J; bases not matched to a gene: 4. The rearrangement joins TRBV7-9 to TRBJ1-3; 8 bases line up with TRBD1. Sequencing input: PBMCs. This TCR was sampled from a human donor in good health (CMV status not recorded). Some clones in this sample may be carry-over from other donors' samples. The CDR3 is CASSLTDRASGNTIYF. The CDR3 DNA reads TGTGCCAGCAGCTTGACGGACAGGGCCTCTGGAAACACCATATATTTT.